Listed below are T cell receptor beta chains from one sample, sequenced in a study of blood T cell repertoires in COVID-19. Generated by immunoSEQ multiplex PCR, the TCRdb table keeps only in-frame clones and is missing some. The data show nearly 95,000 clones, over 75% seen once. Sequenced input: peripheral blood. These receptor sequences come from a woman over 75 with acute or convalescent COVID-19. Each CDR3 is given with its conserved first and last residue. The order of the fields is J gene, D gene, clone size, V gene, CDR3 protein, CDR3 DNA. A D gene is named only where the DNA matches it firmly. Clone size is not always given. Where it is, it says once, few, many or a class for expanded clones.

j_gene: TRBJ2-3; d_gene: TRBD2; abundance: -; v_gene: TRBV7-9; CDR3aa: CASSSWGLAGGDTQYF; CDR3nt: TGTGCCAGCAGCTCCTGGGGTCTAGCGGGAGGAGATACGCAGTATTTT
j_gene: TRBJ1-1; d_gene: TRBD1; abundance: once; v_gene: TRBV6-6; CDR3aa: CASSYGGTGGLAFF; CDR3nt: TGTGCCAGCAGTTACGGGGGCACAGGGGGCTTGGCTTTCTTT
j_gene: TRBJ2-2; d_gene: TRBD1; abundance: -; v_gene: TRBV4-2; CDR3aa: CASSLSYPPGQGAGELFF; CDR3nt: TGTGCCAGCAGCCTCAGTTACCCTCCGGGACAGGGGGCCGGGGAGCTGTTTTTT
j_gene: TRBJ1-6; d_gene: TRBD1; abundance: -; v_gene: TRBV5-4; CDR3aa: CASSSGQGGGNSPLHF; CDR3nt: TGTGCCAGCAGCTCCGGACAGGGGGGAGGTAATTCACCCCTCCACTTT
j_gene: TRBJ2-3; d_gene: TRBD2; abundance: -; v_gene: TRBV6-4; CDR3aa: CASASGRNSDTQYF; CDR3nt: TGTGCCAGCGCTAGCGGGAGAAATTCGGATACGCAGTATTTT
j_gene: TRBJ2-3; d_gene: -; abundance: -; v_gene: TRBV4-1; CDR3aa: CASSQDNPSARTDTQYF; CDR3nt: TGCGCCAGCAGCCAAGATAACCCTAGCGCGCGCACAGATACGCAGTATTTT
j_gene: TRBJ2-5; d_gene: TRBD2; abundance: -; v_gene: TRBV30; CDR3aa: CAWRGAGVGETQYF; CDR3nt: TGTGCCTGGAGAGGAGCGGGGGTAGGAGAGACCCAGTACTTC
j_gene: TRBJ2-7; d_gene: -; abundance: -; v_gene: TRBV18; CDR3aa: CASSPGRVEQYF; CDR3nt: TGTGCCAGCTCACCAGGGAGAGTCGAGCAGTACTTC
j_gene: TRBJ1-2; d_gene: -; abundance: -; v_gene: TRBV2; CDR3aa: CASSPSSGAGPYGYTF; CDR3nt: TGTGCCAGCAGTCCATCAAGTGGCGCAGGGCCCTATGGCTACACCTTC
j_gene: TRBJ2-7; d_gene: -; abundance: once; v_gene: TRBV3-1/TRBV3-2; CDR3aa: CASSQGSAWGLEQYF; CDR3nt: TGTGCCAGCAGCCAAGGGAGTGCTTGGGGGCTCGAGCAGTACTTC
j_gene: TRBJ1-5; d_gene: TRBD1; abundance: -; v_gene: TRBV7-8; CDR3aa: CASLRDRGNQPQHF; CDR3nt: TGTGCCAGCCTCCGGGACAGGGGTAATCAGCCCCAGCATTTT
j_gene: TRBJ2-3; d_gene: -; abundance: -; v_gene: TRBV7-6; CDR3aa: CASSLGDGATDTQYF; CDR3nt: TGTGCCAGCAGCTTAGGTGATGGGGCCACAGATACGCAGTATTTT
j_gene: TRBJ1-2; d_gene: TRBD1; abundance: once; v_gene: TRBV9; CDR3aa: CASSEGTGDYGYTF; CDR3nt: TGTGCCAGCAGCGAGGGGACAGGGGACTATGGCTACACCTTC
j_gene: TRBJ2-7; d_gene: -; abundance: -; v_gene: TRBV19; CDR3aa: CASRQGGKYEQYF; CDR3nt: TGTGCCAGCCGGCAGGGGGGAAAATACGAGCAGTACTTC
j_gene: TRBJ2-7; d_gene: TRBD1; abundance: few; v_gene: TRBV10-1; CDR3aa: CASTGGNWTGHYEQYF; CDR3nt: TGCGCCAGCACTGGAGGAAACTGGACAGGGCACTACGAGCAGTACTTC
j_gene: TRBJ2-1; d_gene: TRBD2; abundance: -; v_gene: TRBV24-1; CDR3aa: CATSDSPPAGAVGEQFF; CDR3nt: TGTGCCACCAGTGATTCCCCTCCCGCGGGAGCGGTAGGTGAGCAGTTCTTC
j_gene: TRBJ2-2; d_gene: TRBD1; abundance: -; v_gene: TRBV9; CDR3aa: CASRQGTTGELFF; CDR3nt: TGTGCCAGTAGACAGGGAACTACCGGGGAGCTGTTTTTT